This passage covers 15 T cell receptor beta chains from one sample sequenced in a study of blood T cell repertoires in COVID-19. Clones were sequenced by immunoSEQ multiplex PCR, and TCRdb holds only the in-frame ones, with some missing. The profile shows 30,000 to 50,000 clones, around 85% of them singletons. Sequenced input: peripheral blood. The source of these receptors is a human donor in a cohort sampled during active COVID-19.

The rearrangement joins TRBV5-1 to TRBJ2-4; a possible D gene is TRBD1 (6 bases). The germline CDR1 and CDR2 sequences are SGHRS and YFSETQ. The CDR3 covers 13 residues. V was cut by 3 bases and J by 5 bases, with 9 bases left in between. CDR3: CASSSNRENIQYF. Here the CDR3 DNA reads TGCGCCAGCAGCTCCAACAGGGAAAACATTCAGTACTTC.

As DNA, the CDR3 is TGTGCCAGTGCCGGGACAGCGAACACTGAAGCTTTCTTT. Encoded protein: CASAGTANTEAFF. This chain joins TRBV19 and TRBJ1-1; 7 positions match TRBD1. This CDR3 is built from 13 residues. The V gene end was trimmed by 8 bases and the J gene end by 1 base; junction bases not matched to a gene: 4. The germline V gene encodes CDR1 LNHDA and CDR2 SQIVND (reference sequence).

Written as DNA, the CDR3 is TGTGCCAGCGGTTTGCGACAGGCCTACGAGCAGTACTTC. Protein product: CASGLRQAYEQYF. The chain is built from TRBV7-9 and TRBJ2-7, with a possible D match to TRBD1 (6 bases). V lost 8 bases to trimming and J lost 2 bases, with 13 bases between them. Germline CDR1 is SEHNR and CDR2 is FQNEAQ (reference sequence). The CDR3 is 13 residues long. Looking up the rest from reference TRBV7-9 and TRBJ2-7 gives the full variable domain: DTGVSQNPRHKITKRGQNVTFRCDPISEHNRLYWYRQTLGQGPEFLTYFQNEAQLEKSRLLSDRFSAERPKGSFSTLEIQRTEQGDSAMYLCASGLRQAYEQYFGPGTRLTVT.

This chain joins TRBV27 and TRBJ2-4, with TRBD1 identical over 9 bases. CDR1 is MNHEY, CDR2 SMNVEV, per germline (reference sequence). CDR3 size: 15 residues. V was clipped by 6 bases and J by 10 bases; unmatched bases: 13. CDR3 in DNA: TGTGCCAGCAGCCCAACCGGGACAGGGCCGGGGATTCAGTACTTC. Translation gives CASSPTGTGPGIQYF.

This rearrangement joins TRBV4-2 to TRBJ2-6; possible D gene TRBD2, 6 bases. Germline V CDR1 and CDR2: LGHNA, YNFKEQ. The CDR3 extends over 18 amino acids. V was cut by 1 base and J by 3 bases, with 16 bases left in between. CDR3 residues: CASSQAEGGAGGANVLTF. The CDR3 coding sequence is TGTGCCAGCAGCCAAGCGGAAGGAGGGGCTGGTGGGGCCAACGTCCTGACTTTC.

V usage is TRBV18 and J usage is TRBJ2-7; no clear D gene. The CDR3 runs 14 residues. Germline CDR1 and CDR2: KGHSH and LQKENI. Trimming removed 0 bases at V and 2 bases at J, with 8 bases between. The DNA of the CDR3 is TGTGCCAGCTCACCACCGAGCCTACCCTACGAGCAGTACTTC. This gives the protein CASSPPSLPYEQYF.

The CDR3 protein is CASSYLGSGGEKLFF. As DNA, the CDR3 is TGTGCCAGCAGTTACCTAGGAAGCGGGGGTGAAAAACTGTTTTTT. The chain employs TRBV6-5 and TRBJ1-4; D may be TRBD1 (5 bases). V dropped 2 bases and J dropped 7 bases, with 14 bases sitting between them. Germline assignment: CDR1 MNHEY and CDR2 SVGAGI. The CDR3 totals 15 residues.

The rearrangement joins TRBV2 to TRBJ2-3; maybe TRBD2 (6 bases). Germline CDR1 SNHLY, CDR2 FYNNEI. This CDR3 is built from 15 residues. Trimming removed 6 bases from V and 1 base from J, with 14 bases in between. The CDR3 coding sequence is TGTGCCAGCAGCCTGGGTAGCGGCCGCACAGATACGCAGTATTTT. Translation gives CASSLGSGRTDTQYF.

The gene calls are TRBV11-3 and TRBJ2-7; a possible D gene is TRBD1 (6 bases). The CDR3 is 13 residues long. The germline V and J ends were trimmed by 3 bases and 3 bases, with 9 bases remaining between them. Germline V gene sequence: CDR1 SGHNT, CDR2 YENEEA. CDR3 protein: CASSLDSFYEQYF. The CDR3 DNA sequence: TGTGCCAGCAGCTTGGACAGCTTCTACGAGCAGTACTTC.

The chain combines TRBV19 with TRBJ1-2, with TRBD1 matching 7 bases. Unmatched junction bases numbered 4, after V lost 5 bases and J lost 4 bases. The CDR3 is 13 amino acids. CDR1 LNHDA and CDR2 SQIVND come from the germline V gene (reference sequence). CDR3 sequence: CASSATGPYGYTF. The CDR3 DNA follows: TGTGCCAGTAGTGCGACAGGGCCCTATGGCTACACCTTC.

The chain recombines TRBV7-9 with TRBJ2-7; D is ambiguous. The V end was cut by 5 bases, the J end by 4 bases, with 6 bases between. CDR3 length equals 11 residues. Germline CDR1 is SEHNR and CDR2 is FQNEAQ (reference sequence). The CDR3 DNA reads as TGTGCCAGCAGCGCGCATTACGAGCAGTACTTC. Translation: CASSAHYEQYF.

The chain couples TRBV7-9 to TRBJ2-2; 16 bases are a match to TRBD2. J gave up 3 bases and V 5 bases, and 3 bases lay outside the gene matches. The CDR3 length is 17 residues. CDR1 and CDR2 from the germline V gene are SEHNR and FQNEAQ (reference sequence). CDR3 amino acids: CASSPGLAGGDTGELFF. The CDR3 DNA sequence: TGTGCCAGCAGCCCGGGACTAGCGGGAGGGGACACCGGGGAGCTGTTTTTT.

CDR3 amino acids: CASSRDRQLYGYTF. As DNA, the CDR3 is TGTGCCAGCAGCCGGGACAGGCAGCTCTATGGCTACACCTTC. The chain employs TRBV3-1 (or the pseudogene TRBV3-2) and TRBJ1-2; the match to TRBD1 covers 8 bases. CDR3 size: 14 residues. J was trimmed by 4 bases and V by 4 bases; bases with no gene match: 5. Germline V gives CDR1 LGHDT, CDR2 YNNKEL (reference sequence).

The genes are TRBV7-9 and TRBJ2-1, with TRBD2 identical over 10 bases. The CDR3 runs to 17 residues. Germline V CDR1 and CDR2: SEHNR, FQNEAQ (reference sequence). Trimming removed 3 bases from V and 2 bases from J; junction bases left unmatched: 7. The CDR3 here is CASSFGYTSGTYNEQFF. CDR3 bases: TGTGCCAGCAGCTTTGGATATACTAGCGGGACCTACAATGAGCAGTTCTTC.

V gene TRBV6-2 or TRBV6-3 combines with J gene TRBJ2-7; 7 nucleotides align to TRBD1. The trim removed 2 bases at V and 0 bases at J, leaving 1 base unmatched. CDR3 size: 14 residues. CDR1 and CDR2 (germline): MNHEY, SVGEGT. CDR3 in amino acids: CASSYGTASYEQYF. Here the CDR3 DNA reads TGTGCCAGCAGTTACGGGACAGCCTCCTACGAGCAGTACTTC.